These 30 T cell receptor beta chains came from one sample sequenced in a study of technical replicates of blood from a few donors. Assay: immunoSEQ multiplex PCR; the TCRdb copy retains only in-frame clones and omits some. Of 68,000 or so clones detected, roughly nine tenths appear once; the ten largest clones hold around 0.37%. Material: T cells isolated from PBMCs. These receptors were collected from a human donor in good health.

The chain carries TRBV4-3 and TRBJ2-1; possibly TRBD1 for D (7 bases). The germline V gene encodes CDR1 LGHNA and CDR2 YSLEER. The CDR3 contains 17 residues. Trimming left V 1 base short and J 8 bases short, with 21 bases between. The DNA of the CDR3 is TGCGCCAGCAGCCAAGCCCAAACAGGGGCGGAGGGGCATGAGCAGTTCTTC. Translating gives CASSQAQTGAEGHEQFF.

The J gene is TRBJ1-5, the V gene TRBV2; D remains unclear. The CDR3 is 11 amino acids. The V gene's germline CDR1 is SNHLY and CDR2 FYNNEI. Trimming stripped 4 bases from V and 7 bases from J, with 5 bases between. CDR3: CASSGGQPQHF. The CDR3 bases are TGTGCCAGCAGTGGAGGACAGCCCCAGCATTTT.

Only one count was recorded for this clone. CDR3 amino acids: CASSLYGGVDYGYTF. Written as DNA, the CDR3 is TGTGCCAGCAGTTTATACGGCGGCGTCGACTATGGCTACACCTTC. V is TRBV27 and J is TRBJ1-2, with unresolved D. Germline-derived CDR1 and CDR2 are MNHEY and SMNVEV (reference sequence). This CDR3 contains 15 residues. The germline V and J ends were trimmed by 1 base and 3 bases, with 12 bases remaining between them.

The CDR3 nucleotides are TGTGCCTGGAGTTGGGCAGTCCAAAACTATGGCTACACCTTC. The encoded protein is CAWSWAVQNYGYTF. The chain has TRBV30 and TRBJ1-2, with D uncertain. The CDR3 has 14 amino acids. Germline assignment: CDR1 GTSNPN and CDR2 SVGIG (reference sequence). V was shortened by 2 bases and J by 2 bases, with 12 bases between the two germline ends.

This clone was observed once. V is TRBV9 and J is TRBJ1-1; 7 bases line up with TRBD1. The V segment lost 3 bases and the J segment 12 bases; nucleotides outside the gene matches: 8. The CDR3 is 12 amino acids. Looked up from germline, CDR1 is SGDLS and CDR2 is YYNGEE. The chain's CDR3 is CASSGRDRETFF. In DNA form, the CDR3 reads TGTGCCAGCAGCGGCCGGGACAGAGAAACTTTCTTT.

This chain links TRBV27 with TRBJ1-2; 10 nucleotides line up with TRBD1. V gave up 9 bases and J gave up 8 bases; unmatched junction bases: 6. The CDR3 has 12 amino acids. Germline CDR1 and CDR2: MNHEY and SMNVEV (reference sequence). The CDR3 here is CASRQGARGYTF. CDR3 DNA sequence: TGTGCCAGTAGACAGGGGGCGCGAGGCTACACCTTC.

This clone was counted once. The V call is TRBV14, the J call TRBJ2-7; tentative D call: TRBD2 (6 bases). V was shortened by 5 bases and J by 0 bases, with 11 bases between the two germline ends. The length of the CDR3 is 14 residues. The germline CDR1 and CDR2 sequences are SGHDN and FVKESK. The chain's CDR3 is CASSGWDFSYEQYF. DNA of the CDR3: TGTGCCAGCAGCGGATGGGACTTCTCCTACGAGCAGTACTTC.

V is TRBV10-3 and J is TRBJ2-1, with TRBD2 matching over 7 bases. With 0 bases clipped from V and 0 bases from J, the junction kept 5 bases outside the gene matches. The CDR3 has 17 residues. Germline V gene data show CDR1 as ENHRY and CDR2 as SYGVKD. CDR3 nucleotide sequence: TGTGCCATCAGTGAGTCTGGGGGGGGGAGCTCCTACAATGAGCAGTTCTTC. Its translation is CAISESGGGSSYNEQFF.

This clone turned up a few times. This chain uses TRBV7-2 with TRBJ1-1; D is ambiguous. V was clipped by 1 base and J by 5 bases, with 8 bases between them. CDR1 SGHTA and CDR2 FQGNSA come from the germline V gene. CDR3 length equals 13 residues. The CDR3 sequence: CASSLVGRTEAFF. DNA for the CDR3: TGTGCCAGCAGCTTAGTTGGGAGGACTGAAGCTTTCTTT.

The chain couples TRBV9 to TRBJ2-7; the match to TRBD1 covers 8 bases. The germline CDR1 and CDR2 sequences are SGDLS and YYNGEE. V lost 7 bases, J lost 5 bases, and 5 bases stayed unmatched. The CDR3 has 12 residues. The CDR3 DNA reads as TGTGCCAGCTCCCCAGGGGGCAACGAGCAGTACTTC. Protein: CASSPGGNEQYF.

The V call is TRBV7-9, the J call TRBJ2-1, with 13 bases identical to TRBD2. V lost 2 bases and J lost 9; bases outside the gene matches: 10. This CDR3 region has 17 residues. Germline V gives CDR1 SEHNR, CDR2 FQNEAQ (reference sequence). This CDR3 reads CASSLSGGLAGFVEQFF. The DNA for the CDR3 is TGTGCCAGCAGCTTAAGTGGGGGACTAGCGGGGTTCGTTGAGCAGTTCTTC.

The V and J genes are TRBV2 and TRBJ1-2; 8 nucleotides agree with TRBD1. The CDR3 is 16 residues long. CDR1 and CDR2 (germline): SNHLY, FYNNEI. J lost 6 bases, V lost 5 bases, and 14 bases had no gene match. The CDR3 loop is CASSFLSTGEKDGYTF. Here the CDR3 DNA reads TGTGCCAGCAGTTTCCTCTCGACAGGGGAGAAAGATGGCTACACCTTC. Filled out from reference TRBV2 and TRBJ1-2, the complete variable domain reads EPEVTQTPSHQVTQMGQEVILRCVPISNHLYFYWYRQILGQKVEFLVSFYNNEISEKSEIFDDQFSVERPDGSNFTLKIRSTKLEDSAMYFCASSFLSTGEKDGYTFGSGTRLTVV.

The chain links TRBV15 to TRBJ1-1, with D maybe TRBD1 (6 bases). Germline-derived CDR1 and CDR2 are LNHNV and YYDKDF (reference sequence). The germline V and J ends were trimmed by 1 base and 5 bases, with 11 bases remaining between them. The CDR3 sequence is 14 residues long. The CDR3 loop reads CATSRGPGETEAFF. CDR3 in DNA: TGTGCCACCAGCAGAGGTCCAGGGGAAACTGAAGCTTTCTTT.

The CDR3 nucleotides are TGTGCCAGCAGCGGGCTAGCGGGATACTACAATGAGCAGTTCTTC. Translated, it gives CASSGLAGYYNEQFF. The chain uses TRBV9 and TRBJ2-1, with 9 bases that match TRBD2. Germline lookup yields CDR1 SGDLS and CDR2 YYNGEE. After removal of 3 bases from V and 3 bases from J, the junction contained 4 bases not matched to a gene. The CDR3 consists of 15 residues.

The J gene is TRBJ2-1, the V gene TRBV7-9; 12 bases agree with TRBD2. V lost 5 bases and J lost 7; bases outside the gene matches: 6. The CDR3 runs to 15 residues. Germline V gene sequence: CDR1 SEHNR, CDR2 FQNEAQ (reference sequence). The CDR3 DNA is TGTGCCAGCAGCCGACAAGGACTAGCGGGAAATGAGCAGTTCTTC. This codes for CASSRQGLAGNEQFF.

CDR3 bases: TGCGCCAGCGGACAGACTAACACCGGGGAGCTGTTTTTT. This translates into CASGQTNTGELFF. The rearrangement joins TRBV5-1 to TRBJ2-2, with D tentatively TRBD1 (6 bases). The CDR3 has 13 residues. Germline assignment: CDR1 SGHRS and CDR2 YFSETQ. Trimming took off 7 bases at V and 2 bases at J, with 9 bases between the two ends.

This clone was seen once. V usage is TRBV19 and J usage is TRBJ2-2, with D possibly TRBD2 on 6 matching bases. CDR1 is LNHDA, CDR2 SQIVND, per germline (reference sequence). Trimming removed 5 bases from V and 7 bases from J, with 14 bases in between. This CDR3 is built from 14 residues. The DNA of the CDR3 is TGTGCCAGTAGTCCGACGACTAGTTACGGGGAGCTGTTTTTT. It codes for CASSPTTSYGELFF.

V is TRBV19 and J is TRBJ1-5; the D gene is possibly TRBD1 (5 bases). V was shortened by 6 bases and J by 0 bases, with 12 bases between the two germline ends. CDR1 and CDR2 (germline): LNHDA, SQIVND (reference sequence). The CDR3 loop spans 15 amino acids. CDR3 DNA sequence: TGTGCCAGTAGAACACAGGATTATAGCAATCAGCCCCAGCATTTT. The encoded protein is CASRTQDYSNQPQHF.

The chain recombines TRBV2 with TRBJ2-7; D may be TRBD2 (5 bases). CDR1 and CDR2 (germline): SNHLY, FYNNEI. This CDR3 is 12 amino acids long. V gave up 8 bases and J gave up 0 bases, with 8 bases separating them. The CDR3 DNA reads TGTGCCAGCGAGGGAAGCTCCTACGAGCAGTACTTC. Protein product: CASEGSSYEQYF.

The chain couples TRBV5-4 to TRBJ1-4, with 7 bases fitting TRBD1. After removal of 0 bases from V and 6 bases from J, the junction contained 2 bases not matched to a gene. Looked up from germline, CDR1 is SGHNT and CDR2 is YYREEE (reference sequence). CDR3 length equals 14 residues. CDR3 amino acids: CASSLDRGHEKLFF. The CDR3 nucleotides read TGTGCCAGCAGCTTGGACAGGGGACATGAAAAACTGTTTTTT.

The V and J genes are TRBV5-4 and TRBJ2-6; D ambiguous. Looked up from germline, CDR1 is SGHNT and CDR2 is YYREEE (reference sequence). Deletions cut 3 bases from V and 0 bases from J, with 4 bases between. CDR3 length equals 14 residues. CDR3 nucleotide sequence: TGTGCCAGCAGCTGGAGCTCTGGGGCCAACGTCCTGACTTTC. This codes for CASSWSSGANVLTF.

The chain links TRBV18 to TRBJ1-2; D is possibly TRBD1 (5 bases). CDR1 is KGHSH and CDR2 is LQKENI in the germline V gene. V lost 8 bases and J lost 5, with 18 bases in between. CDR3 length: 14 amino acids. The CDR3 sequence: CASTDSWAGYGYTF. The DNA for the CDR3 is TGTGCCAGCACCGACTCTTGGGCAGGGTATGGCTACACCTTC.

The rearrangement joins TRBV7-2 to TRBJ2-1; 13 nucleotides align to TRBD2. The V gene's germline CDR1 is SGHTA and CDR2 FQGNSA. J was trimmed by 7 bases and V by 0 bases; bases with no gene match: 12. This CDR3 is built from 19 residues. The CDR3 region has the DNA TGTGCCAGCAGCTTAGCGCGGACTAGCGGGAGCGTACTGGAAAATGAGCAGTTCTTC. Protein sequence: CASSLARTSGSVLENEQFF.

The V gene is TRBV6-1, the J gene TRBJ2-1; possible D gene TRBD2, 5 bases. The CDR3 loop spans 15 amino acids. V was cut by 5 bases and J by 2 bases, with 13 bases left in between. Germline lookup yields CDR1 MNHNS and CDR2 SASEGT. CDR3 loop: CASSPDWGAYNEQFF. The CDR3 bases are TGTGCCAGCAGTCCAGACTGGGGAGCCTACAATGAGCAGTTCTTC.

This chain joins TRBV9 and TRBJ1-1; tentatively, D is TRBD1 (5 bases). Germline-derived CDR1 and CDR2 are SGDLS and YYNGEE. V was shortened by 0 bases and J by 6 bases, with 15 bases between the two germline ends. The CDR3 is 15 residues long. This CDR3 is CASSVGEGRDAEAFF. CDR3 bases: TGTGCCAGCAGCGTAGGGGAGGGCAGGGACGCTGAAGCTTTCTTT.

This clone occurred once. The chain combines TRBV5-6 with TRBJ2-3, with D unresolved. V was shortened by 0 bases and J by 1 base, with 6 bases between the two germline ends. This CDR3 is built from 14 residues. Germline values: CDR1 SGHDT, CDR2 YYEEEE. This CDR3 is CASSLAFRTDTQYF. Written as DNA, the CDR3 is TGTGCCAGCAGCTTGGCATTTCGCACAGATACGCAGTATTTT.

V gene TRBV5-4 combines with J gene TRBJ2-1; no clear D gene. The CDR3 covers 11 residues. V lost 1 base and J lost 9, with 5 bases in between. CDR1 and CDR2 (germline): SGHNT, YYREEE (reference sequence). The CDR3 DNA follows: TGTGCCAGCAGCTTGCATAGTGAGCAGTTCTTC. This codes for CASSLHSEQFF.

The gene calls are TRBV10-3 and TRBJ2-5; 10 positions agree with TRBD2. V lost 10 bases, J lost 5 bases, and 7 bases stayed unmatched. The germline V gene has CDR1 ENHRY and CDR2 SYGVKD. The CDR3 contains 13 residues. The CDR3 DNA follows: TGTGCCACCCAGCTAGCGGGAGACGAGACCCAGTACTTC. Amino acids: CATQLAGDETQYF.

The V and J genes are TRBV7-3 and TRBJ2-3; maybe TRBD1 (6 bases). This CDR3 is built from 13 residues. Between the trimmed V and J ends, which lost 2 bases and 6 bases, there was a span of 9 bases. Germline values: CDR1 SGHTA, CDR2 FQGTGA. The CDR3 DNA follows: TGTGCCAGCAGCTTACAGGGGTACGATACGCAGTATTTT. Translation: CASSLQGYDTQYF.

The gene calls are TRBV6-5 and TRBJ1-5, with TRBD1 as a possible D gene (6 bases). The length of the CDR3 is 13 residues. With 5 bases removed from V and 7 bases from J, the gap between germline ends came to 12 bases. CDR1 MNHEY and CDR2 SVGAGI come from the germline V gene. DNA of the CDR3: TGTGCCAGCAGTGCCCAGGGGAACCAGCCCCAGCATTTT. This sequence encodes CASSAQGNQPQHF.